Below are 15 T cell receptor beta chains sequenced from a single sample in a study of blood T cells in healthy people across ages. A sample-barcoded 5' primer and a J-beta primer mix were used in a second PCR of about 7 to 11 cycles. MiXCR, applied by TCRdb to the 5' RACE reads, yields one record per CDR3 protein. The sample has about 680,000 distinct CDR3 sequences; about 52% are singletons. The source material was blood. The receptor source for this set is a woman in her fifties or sixties in good health.

CDR3 coding DNA: TGTGCCAGCAGTTACACGCCAGGACTAGCCCGTCATGAGCAGTTCTTC. Translated, it gives CASSYTPGLARHEQFF. The chain employs TRBV6-6 and TRBJ2-1; 8 nucleotides line up with TRBD2. Trimming at V came to 2 bases and at J to 8 bases, leaving 11 bases not matched to a gene. Germline V lookup: CDR1 MNHNY, CDR2 SVGAGI (reference sequence). The CDR3 length is 16 residues.

Here the CDR3 DNA reads TGTGCCAGCAGTGGTGAGGATTGTGAGACCCAGTACTTC. Its translation: CASSGEDCETQYF. This chain uses TRBV6-6 with TRBJ2-7; D is undetermined. The J call is in doubt because the DNA end fits TRBJ2-5 better. Germline assignment: CDR1 MNHNY and CDR2 SVGAGI (reference sequence). There are 13 residues in the CDR3.

CDR3: CASSLTRGGAFF. The CDR3 nucleotides are TGTGCCAGCAGCTTAACCAGAGGGGGAGCTTTCTTT. The chain links TRBV7-3 to TRBJ1-1; TRBD1 might be the D (6 bases). The germline gives CDR1 SGHTA, CDR2 FQGTGA. V lost 0 bases, J lost 10 bases, and 9 bases lay in between. The CDR3 contains 12 residues.

Only one count was recorded for this clonotype. The chain combines TRBV29-1 with TRBJ1-3; TRBD1 matches at 7 bases. There are 15 residues in the CDR3. Trimming cost V 7 bases and J 4 bases; bases outside gene matches: 13. Looked up from germline, CDR1 is SQVTM and CDR2 is ANQGSEA. CDR3 loop: CSARLPTGKGNTIYF. CDR3 sequence (DNA): TGCAGCGCCCGTCTCCCGACAGGGAAAGGAAACACCATATATTTT.

This clonotype appeared a few times. This sequence joins TRBV7-3 and TRBJ2-7; the D gene is possibly TRBD1 (6 bases). This CDR3 region has 13 residues. Looked up from germline, CDR1 is SGHTA and CDR2 is FQGTGA. With 5 bases removed from V and 3 bases from J, the gap between germline ends came to 11 bases. The chain's CDR3 is CASSTGHFYEQYF. CDR3 sequence (DNA): TGTGCCAGCAGCACGGGACACTTCTACGAGCAGTACTTC.

The chain combines TRBV7-2 with TRBJ2-7; 11 bases are shared with TRBD2. Unmatched junction bases numbered 6, after V lost 5 bases and J lost 3 bases. Germline V CDR1 and CDR2: SGHTA, FQGNSA. CDR3 length: 15 amino acids. The CDR3 region is CASSTTGLAVYEQYF. The CDR3 DNA sequence: TGTGCCAGCAGCACAACGGGACTAGCGGTCTACGAGCAGTACTTC. Full variable domain (rest looked up from reference TRBV7-2 and TRBJ2-7): GAGVSQSPSNKVTEKGKDVELRCDPISGHTALYWYRQSLGQGLEFLIYFQGNSAPDKSGLPSDRFSAERTGGSVSTLTIQRTQQEDSAVYLCASSTTGLAVYEQYFGPGTRLTVT.

The chain recombines TRBV12-3 or TRBV12-4 with TRBJ1-2; D gene uncertain. V lost 2 bases to trimming and J lost 1 base, with 5 bases between them. This CDR3 comprises 13 residues. CDR3: CASSLKVNYGYTF. Here the CDR3 DNA reads TGTGCCAGCAGTTTAAAAGTTAACTATGGCTACACCTTC.

This chain uses TRBV20-1 with TRBJ2-5; 9 nucleotides match TRBD1. Germline V gene lookup returns CDR1 DFQATT and CDR2 SNEGSKA (reference sequence). Trimming at V came to 4 bases and at J to 5 bases, leaving 11 bases not matched to a gene. The CDR3 is made up of 15 amino acids. The CDR3 is CSAMEDRGRRETQYF. In DNA, the CDR3 is TGCAGTGCTATGGAGGACAGGGGTAGGAGGGAGACCCAGTACTTC.

CDR3 sequence reads: CASRTRVHQETQYF. The CDR3 bases are TGTGCCAGCAGAACCAGGGTCCACCAAGAGACCCAGTACTTC. The chain recombines TRBV6-2 or TRBV6-3 with TRBJ2-5; possibly TRBD1 for D (5 bases). The CDR3 length is 14 residues. Trimming removed 6 bases at V and 0 bases at J, with 11 bases between. Germline values: CDR1 MNHEY, CDR2 SVGEGT.

There are a few counts of this clonotype. In nucleotides, the CDR3 is TGCAGTGCTAGAACCCAACGAGGCATGAACTATGGCTACACCTTC. Amino acid sequence: CSARTQRGMNYGYTF. This chain uses TRBV20-1 with TRBJ1-2; D unclear. The V gene lost 2 bases and the J gene lost 2 bases, with 15 bases spanning the gap. The CDR3 has 15 amino acids. Germline loops: CDR1 DFQATT, CDR2 SNEGSKA (reference sequence).

The rearrangement links TRBV6-2 or TRBV6-3 to TRBJ2-1, with 7 bases that match TRBD1. Trimming at V came to 6 bases and at J to 7 bases, leaving 9 bases not matched to a gene. The CDR3 runs to 14 residues. In germline, CDR1 is MNHEY, CDR2 SVGEGT. The CDR3 loop is CASSKRQGANEQFF. The DNA for the CDR3 is TGTGCCAGCAGCAAAAGACAGGGAGCGAATGAGCAGTTCTTC.

This clonotype was picked up a small number of times. The chain employs TRBV28 and TRBJ2-7; a weak D match, TRBD1 (5 bases). Trimming pared 6 bases from V and 5 bases from J, leaving 23 bases between. The CDR3 is 16 residues long. Germline values: CDR1 MDHEN, CDR2 SYDVKM. CDR3 DNA: TGTGCCAGCAGGCGGTCGGGTCAGGGTGCTTCCAACGAGCAGTACTTC. Protein: CASRRSGQGASNEQYF.

The table lists this clonotype with a few counts. V and J are TRBV20-1 and TRBJ2-6; D is undetermined. Germline CDR1 reads DFQATT; CDR2 reads SNEGSKA (reference sequence). Trimming took off 6 bases at V and 0 bases at J, with 9 bases between the two ends. This CDR3 has 14 residues. The chain's CDR3 is CSAPPYSGANVLTF. DNA for the CDR3: TGCAGTGCCCCCCCCTACTCTGGGGCCAACGTCCTGACTTTC.

The rearrangement links TRBV7-2 to TRBJ1-2; D unclear. Germline values: CDR1 SGHTA, CDR2 FQGNSA. The length of the CDR3 is 14 residues. Trimming pared 0 bases from V and 6 bases from J, leaving 11 bases between. CDR3 nucleotides: TGTGCCAGCAGCTTAGCCGTACCCTCAAATGGCTACACCTTC. Translating it yields CASSLAVPSNGYTF.

This clonotype was seen only a few times. The V gene is TRBV7-2, the J gene TRBJ2-5, with TRBD1 matching over 9 bases. The germline V gene encodes CDR1 SGHTA and CDR2 FQGNSA. The J segment lost 5 bases and the V segment lost 4 bases, leaving 5 bases of the junction unmatched. The CDR3 has 14 residues. As DNA, the CDR3 is TGTGCCAGCAGCTCAGGGACAGGGCACGAGACCCAGTACTTC. Amino acids: CASSSGTGHETQYF.